The clone carrying this T cell receptor (beta chain) has only a few counts. No antigen is known for it. This sample is part of a study of CD8 T cells in ankylosing spondylitis. Preparation of TCR beta libraries was done by quantitative 5'-RACE with molecular barcodes. TCRdb used MiXCR to reprocess the 5' RACE reads, holding one entry per CDR3 protein. The profile shows fewer than 180,000 distinct CDR3 sequences, 40% to 50% of them singletons. Study outcomes and limitations: Certain motif variants had earlier appeared in reactive arthritis synovial fluid and blood. A TCR beta motif of roughly eight highly homologous variants appeared characteristic of ankylosing spondylitis blood. Significant enrichment of disease-linked clones was reportedly seen in matched ankylosing spondylitis synovial fluid.

The trim removed 4 bases at V and 2 bases at J, leaving 8 bases unmatched. CDR1 is SGHRS and CDR2 is YFSETQ in the germline V gene. This CDR3 has 15 amino acids. The rearrangement joins TRBV5-1 to TRBJ2-5; 7 bases line up with TRBD1. The sequenced sample was synovial fluid, either unsorted or a sorted T cell fraction (not recorded which). The sequence derives from a male donor with ankylosing spondylitis. The CDR3 region is CASSLQGTLQETQYF. CDR3 coding DNA: TGCGCCAGCAGCCTACAGGGGACATTACAAGAGACCCAGTACTTC.